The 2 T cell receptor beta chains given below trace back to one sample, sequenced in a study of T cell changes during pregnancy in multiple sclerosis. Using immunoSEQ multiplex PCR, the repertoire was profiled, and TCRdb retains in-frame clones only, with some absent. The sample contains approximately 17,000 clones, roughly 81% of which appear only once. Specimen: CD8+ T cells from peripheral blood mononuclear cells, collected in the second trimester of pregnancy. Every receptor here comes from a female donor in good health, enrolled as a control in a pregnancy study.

The CDR3 loop is CASSLTRGLAGSETQYF. The CDR3 bases are TGTGCCAGCAGCTTAACGAGGGGACTAGCGGGGAGTGAGACCCAGTACTTC. V is TRBV7-3 and J is TRBJ2-5; TRBD2 matches 13 bases. This CDR3 contains 17 residues. Unmatched junction bases numbered 6, after V lost 0 bases and J lost 5 bases. Germline assignment: CDR1 SGHTA and CDR2 FQGTGA.

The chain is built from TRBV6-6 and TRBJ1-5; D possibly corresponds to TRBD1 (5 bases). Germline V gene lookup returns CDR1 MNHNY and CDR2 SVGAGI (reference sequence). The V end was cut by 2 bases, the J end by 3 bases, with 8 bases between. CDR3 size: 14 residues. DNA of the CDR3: TGTGCCAGCAGTTACCCAGGGAACAATCAGCCCCAGCATTTT. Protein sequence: CASSYPGNNQPQHF.